These 2 T cell receptor beta chains originate from one sample sequenced in a study of blood T cell repertoires in COVID-19. Only in-frame clones appear in the TCRdb table, and some are missing; sequencing was by immunoSEQ multiplex PCR. The sample has about 440,000 clones; 80% to 90% are singletons. Sequenced input: peripheral blood. These receptors were obtained from a woman aged 25 to 39 with acute or convalescent COVID-19.

This clone was seen more than once but under ten times. DNA of the CDR3: TGTGCCAGCAGTCTTTTAAAATATCTTAGGACAGGGGGGAAACTGTTTTTT. Its protein product is CASSLLKYLRTGGKLFF. This chain uses TRBV6-6 with TRBJ1-4; 10 nucleotides agree with TRBD1. The CDR3 runs 17 residues. Germline CDR1 is MNHNY and CDR2 is SVGAGI (reference sequence). V lost 5 bases and J lost 11; bases outside the gene matches: 17.

CDR3 DNA sequence: TGTGCCAGCAGCTTAGGGGCCTATTCTAACTATGGCTACACCTTC. Translated: CASSLGAYSNYGYTF. The V call is TRBV7-9, the J call TRBJ1-2; no reliable D call. This CDR3 region has 15 residues. The germline CDR1 and CDR2 sequences are SEHNR and FQNEAQ (reference sequence). V lost 1 base and J lost 0, with 9 bases in between.